In this sample, the clone carrying this T cell receptor beta chain is medium-sized. TCRdb redid the calling of the 5' RACE reads with MiXCR, one entry per CDR3 protein. Of more than 9,000 distinct CDR3 sequences in the sample, 6% to 7% are singletons; the top ten hold over 25%. The data originate from a study of spatial heterogeneity in lung cancer. As for time point: sample taken at primary tumor resection. Trimming shortened V by 4 bases and J by 8 bases, and 11 bases separated the two germline ends. This CDR3 is built from 11 residues. Germline CDR1 SQVTM, CDR2 ANQGSEA. Source: normal lung tissue next to the tumor, taken at surgery. The rearrangement joins TRBV29-1 to TRBJ1-1; D gene ambiguous. The receptor comes from a male donor with early-stage non-small cell lung cancer. The CDR3 DNA is TGCAGCGTTGTAGACGGCAGGGAAGCTTTCTTT. It translates to CSVVDGREAFF.